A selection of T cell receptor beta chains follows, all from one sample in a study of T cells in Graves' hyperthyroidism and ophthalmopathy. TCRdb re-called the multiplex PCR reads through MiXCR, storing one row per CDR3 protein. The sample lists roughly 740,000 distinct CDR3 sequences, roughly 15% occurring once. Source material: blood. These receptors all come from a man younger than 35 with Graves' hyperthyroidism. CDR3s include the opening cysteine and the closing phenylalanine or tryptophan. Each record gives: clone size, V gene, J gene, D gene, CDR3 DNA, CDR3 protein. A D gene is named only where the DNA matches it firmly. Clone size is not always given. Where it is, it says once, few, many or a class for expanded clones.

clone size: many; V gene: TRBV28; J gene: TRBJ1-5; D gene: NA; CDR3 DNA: TGTGCCAGCAGGTCTTATACAGGGAATCAGCCCCAGCATTTT; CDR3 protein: CASRSYTGNQPQHF
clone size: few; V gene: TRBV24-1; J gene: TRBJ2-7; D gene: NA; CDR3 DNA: TGTGCCACCAGTGATTCCTCGGCACAAGACTACGAGCAGTACTTC; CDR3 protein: CATSDSSAQDYEQYF
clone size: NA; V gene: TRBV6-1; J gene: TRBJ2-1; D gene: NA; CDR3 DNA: TGTGCCAGCAGTCCCCTCGGTGGAGGGGCCAATGAGCAGTTCTTC; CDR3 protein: CASSPLGGGANEQFF
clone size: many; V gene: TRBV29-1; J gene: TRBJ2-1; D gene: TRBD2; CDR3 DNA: TGCAGCGTTCCGGGACTAGCGACATACAATGAGCAGTTCTTC; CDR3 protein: CSVPGLATYNEQFF
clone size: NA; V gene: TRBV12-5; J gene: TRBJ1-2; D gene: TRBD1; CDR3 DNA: TGTGCTAGTGGTCAAACAGGGGTTCTCGACTATGGCTACACCTTC; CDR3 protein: CASGQTGVLDYGYTF
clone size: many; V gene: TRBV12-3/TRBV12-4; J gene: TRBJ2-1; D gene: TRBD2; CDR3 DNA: TGTGCCAGCAGTTTGAGAGTAGCGGGATATGAGCAGTTCTTC; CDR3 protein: CASSLRVAGYEQFF
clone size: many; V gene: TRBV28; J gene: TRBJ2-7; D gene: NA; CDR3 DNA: TGTGCCAGCAGCCGCGGGGACACCAAAATCTACGAGCAGTACTTC; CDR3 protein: CASSRGDTKIYEQYF
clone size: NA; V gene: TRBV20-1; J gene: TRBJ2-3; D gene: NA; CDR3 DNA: TGCAGTGCAATCCCCCTGCTGGCGGGCACAGATACGCAGTATTTT; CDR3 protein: CSAIPLLAGTDTQYF
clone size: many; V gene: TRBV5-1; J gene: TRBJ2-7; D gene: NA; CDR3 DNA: TGCGCCAGCAGCCCTACCGAGGCCGGGACCCTGACCTACGAGCAGTACTTC; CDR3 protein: CASSPTEAGTLTYEQYF
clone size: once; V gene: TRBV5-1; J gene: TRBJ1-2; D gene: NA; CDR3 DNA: TGCGCCAGCAGCCCCGGGACCCTACACTCCTATGGCTACACCTTC; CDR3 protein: CASSPGTLHSYGYTF
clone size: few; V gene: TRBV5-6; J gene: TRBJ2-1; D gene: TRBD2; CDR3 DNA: TGTGCCAGCAGCTCCTTACTAGCGGGAGAAGGAAATGAGCAGTTCTTC; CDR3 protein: CASSSLLAGEGNEQFF
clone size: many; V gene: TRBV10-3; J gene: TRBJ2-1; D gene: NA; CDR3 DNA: TGTGCCACGGCCCCCACAGAACGCTTACTGTATGAGCAGTTCTTC; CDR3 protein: CATAPTERLLYEQFF
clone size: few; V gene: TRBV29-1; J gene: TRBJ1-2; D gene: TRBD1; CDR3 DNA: TGCAGCGTTGACAGGGGGCCCTATGGCTACACCTTC; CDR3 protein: CSVDRGPYGYTF
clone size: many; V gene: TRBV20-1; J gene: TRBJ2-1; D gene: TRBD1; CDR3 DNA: TGCAGTGCTCCCGGGACAGGGGGCGATGAGCAGTTCTTC; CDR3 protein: CSAPGTGGDEQFF
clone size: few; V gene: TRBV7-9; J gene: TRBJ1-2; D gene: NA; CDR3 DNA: TGTGCCAGCACCACACCGGCTGGGCAACCTAACTATGGCTACACCTTC; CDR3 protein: CASTTPAGQPNYGYTF
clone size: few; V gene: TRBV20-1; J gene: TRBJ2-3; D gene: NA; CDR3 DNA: TGCAGTGCTAGAGATTACGCGGGACCCACAGATACGCAGTATTTT; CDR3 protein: CSARDYAGPTDTQYF
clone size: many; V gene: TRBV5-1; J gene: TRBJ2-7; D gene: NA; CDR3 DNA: TGCGCCAGCAGCGTCGAGGCAGGAAGCGACGAGCAGTACTTC; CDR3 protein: CASSVEAGSDEQYF
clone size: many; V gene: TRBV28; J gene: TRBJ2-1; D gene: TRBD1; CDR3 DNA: TGTGCCAGCAGTTCAAAGGACAGGGGGCTGTGGAATGAGCAGTTCTTC; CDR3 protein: CASSSKDRGLWNEQFF
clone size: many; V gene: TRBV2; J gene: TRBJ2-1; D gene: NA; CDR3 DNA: TGTGCCAGCAGTGTGGCCGGTAATCCCTACAATGAGCAGTTCTTC; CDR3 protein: CASSVAGNPYNEQFF
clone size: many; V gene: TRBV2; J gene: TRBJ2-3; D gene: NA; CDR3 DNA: TGTGCCAGCAGTATACCACTAGTCTCTACAGATACGCAGTATTTT; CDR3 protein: CASSIPLVSTDTQYF
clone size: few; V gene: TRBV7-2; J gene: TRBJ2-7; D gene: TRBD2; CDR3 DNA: TGTGCCAGCGGGCCCCCTAGTACGGGAGGCGGCCCCTACGAGCAGTACTTC; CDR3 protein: CASGPPSTGGGPYEQYF
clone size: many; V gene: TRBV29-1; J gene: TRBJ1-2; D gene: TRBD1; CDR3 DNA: TGCAGCATTCAGGCAGGGGGGTATGGCTACACCTTC; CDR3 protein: CSIQAGGYGYTF
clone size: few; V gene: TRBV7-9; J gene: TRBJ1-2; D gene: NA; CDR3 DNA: TGTGCCAGCAGCCCCCGTGTGGGGATAAACTATGGCTACACCTTC; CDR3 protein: CASSPRVGINYGYTF
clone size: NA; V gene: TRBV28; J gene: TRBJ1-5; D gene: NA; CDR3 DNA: TGTGCCAGCAGTTTCTTAGGGGCCCAGGATAGCAATCAGCCCCAGCATTTT; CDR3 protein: CASSFLGAQDSNQPQHF
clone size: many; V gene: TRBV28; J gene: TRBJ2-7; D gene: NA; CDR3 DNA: TGTGCCAGCAGTTTGGGGGTATTTTCCTACGAGCAGTACTTC; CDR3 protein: CASSLGVFSYEQYF
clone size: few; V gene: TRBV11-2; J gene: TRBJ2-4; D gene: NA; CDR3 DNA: TGTGCCAGCAGCCCCAGGGGAGGGAAGTCGGCCAAAAACATTCAGTACTTC; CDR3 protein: CASSPRGGKSAKNIQYF
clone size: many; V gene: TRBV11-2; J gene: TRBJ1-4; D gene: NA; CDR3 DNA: TGTGCCAGCAGCTTAGCGCCAGCCCCTAATGAAAAACTGTTTTTT; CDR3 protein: CASSLAPAPNEKLFF
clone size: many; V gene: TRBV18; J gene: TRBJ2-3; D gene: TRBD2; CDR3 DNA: TGTGCCAGCCCGGAAACGGGGGGGAGCACAGATACGCAGTATTTT; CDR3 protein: CASPETGGSTDTQYF
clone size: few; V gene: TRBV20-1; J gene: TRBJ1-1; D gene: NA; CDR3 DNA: TGCAGTGCTCAGGGGCAGTTTGGCACTGAAGCTTTCTTT; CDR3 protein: CSAQGQFGTEAFF
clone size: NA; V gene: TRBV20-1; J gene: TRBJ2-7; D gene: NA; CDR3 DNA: TGCAGTGCCGCGGGACGAACGATCTACGAGCAGTACTTC; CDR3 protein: CSAAGRTIYEQYF
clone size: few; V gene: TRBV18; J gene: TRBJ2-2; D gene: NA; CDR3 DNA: TGTGCCAGCTCACCATCCCTCGGCCTCACCGGGGAGCTGTTTTTT; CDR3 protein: CASSPSLGLTGELFF
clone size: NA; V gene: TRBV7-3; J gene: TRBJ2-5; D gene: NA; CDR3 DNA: TGTGCCAGCAGAAGACCAGTCAGGGTCTGGGAGACCCAGTACTTC; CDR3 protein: CASRRPVRVWETQYF
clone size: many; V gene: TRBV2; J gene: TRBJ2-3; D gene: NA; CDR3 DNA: TGTGCCAGCAGGACAGGCACAGATACGCAGTATTTT; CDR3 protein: CASRTGTDTQYF
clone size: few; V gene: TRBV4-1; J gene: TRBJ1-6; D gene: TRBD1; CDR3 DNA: TGCGCCAGCAGATCCGGGACAGGGAATGTATATTCACCCCTCCACTTT; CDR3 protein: CASRSGTGNVYSPLHF
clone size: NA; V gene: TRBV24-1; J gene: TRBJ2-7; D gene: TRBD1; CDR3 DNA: TGTGCCACCAGTGACCCGCGGACAGGGATTTACGAGCAGTACTTC; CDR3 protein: CATSDPRTGIYEQYF
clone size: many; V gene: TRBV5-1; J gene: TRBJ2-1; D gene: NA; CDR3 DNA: TGCGCCAGCAGCCCGGGACTCGCCCTGAGGCAGTACAATGAGCAGTTCTTC; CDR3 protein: CASSPGLALRQYNEQFF
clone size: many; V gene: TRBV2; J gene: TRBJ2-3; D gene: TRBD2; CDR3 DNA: TGTGCCAGCAGCCCGGGACTACCCACAGATACGCAGTATTTT; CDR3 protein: CASSPGLPTDTQYF
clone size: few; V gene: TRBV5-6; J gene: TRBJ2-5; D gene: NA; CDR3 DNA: TGTGCCAGCAGCTCCTCCCGGGTGGGGCAAGAGACCCAGTACTTC; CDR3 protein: CASSSSRVGQETQYF
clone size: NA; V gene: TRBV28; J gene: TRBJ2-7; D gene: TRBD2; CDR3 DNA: TGTGCCAGCAGGAGGCTAAGGGGGGTAGCGGGAGATCACGAGCAGTACTTC; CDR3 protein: CASRRLRGVAGDHEQYF
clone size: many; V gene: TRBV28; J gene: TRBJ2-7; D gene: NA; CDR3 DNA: TGTGCCACCCGTTACCCGAGCTCCTACGAGCAGTACTTC; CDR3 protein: CATRYPSSYEQYF
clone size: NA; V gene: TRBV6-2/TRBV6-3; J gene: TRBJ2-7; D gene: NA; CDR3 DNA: TGTGCCAGCAGCCAAGACGACCTCTCCTACGAGCAGTACTTC; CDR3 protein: CASSQDDLSYEQYF
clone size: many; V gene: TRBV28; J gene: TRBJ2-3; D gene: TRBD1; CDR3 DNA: TGTGCCAGCAGTCGAGGACAGGGCACAGATACGCAGTATTTT; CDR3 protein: CASSRGQGTDTQYF
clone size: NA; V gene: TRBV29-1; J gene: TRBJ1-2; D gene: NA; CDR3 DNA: TGCAGCGGGCGGGCTACCTATGGTGGCTACACCTTC; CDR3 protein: CSGRATYGGYTF
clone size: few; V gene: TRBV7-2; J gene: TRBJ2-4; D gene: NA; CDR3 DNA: TGTGCCAGCAGCCCACGTAAACAGGGCCTCAAAAACATTCAGTACTTC; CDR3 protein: CASSPRKQGLKNIQYF
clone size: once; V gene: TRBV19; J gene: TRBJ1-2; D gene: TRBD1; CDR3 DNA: TGTGCCAGTAGCTCAGGGACAGGGGCATCCTATGGCTACACCTTC; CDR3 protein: CASSSGTGASYGYTF
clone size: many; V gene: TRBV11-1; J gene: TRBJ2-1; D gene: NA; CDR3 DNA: TGTGCCAGCAGCCCAATAGCAGGGGAGCAGTTCTTC; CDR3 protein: CASSPIAGEQFF
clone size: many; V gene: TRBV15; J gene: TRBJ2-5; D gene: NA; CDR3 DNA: TGTGCCACCAGCGGACTACAGGGGCAAGAGACCCAGTACTTC; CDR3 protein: CATSGLQGQETQYF
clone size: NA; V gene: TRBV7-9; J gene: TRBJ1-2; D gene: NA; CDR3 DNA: TGTGCCAGCAGCGGTAAACTGGGGGAATATGGCTACACCTTC; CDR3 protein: CASSGKLGEYGYTF
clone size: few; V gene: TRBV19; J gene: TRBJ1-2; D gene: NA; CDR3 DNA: TGTGCCAGTAGTATATCCGGGACTGGGGGCTATGGCTACACCTTC; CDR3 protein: CASSISGTGGYGYTF
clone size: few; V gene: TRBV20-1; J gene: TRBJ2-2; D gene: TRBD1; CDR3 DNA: TGCAGTGCTAGAGTTGAGGGAGGGACAGGGGTGAACACCGGGGAGCTGTTTTTT; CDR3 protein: CSARVEGGTGVNTGELFF
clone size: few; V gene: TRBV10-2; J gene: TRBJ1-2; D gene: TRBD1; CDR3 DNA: TGCGCCAGCAGTGACAGGGGGCGCGTGGATGGCTACACCTTC; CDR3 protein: CASSDRGRVDGYTF
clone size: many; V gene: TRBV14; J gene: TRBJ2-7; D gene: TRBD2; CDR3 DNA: TGTGCCAGCAGCCAGCAAGGGGGACTAGCGGGAGAGGAGCAGTACTTC; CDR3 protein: CASSQQGGLAGEEQYF
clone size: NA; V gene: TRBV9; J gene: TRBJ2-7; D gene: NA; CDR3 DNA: TGTGCCAGCAGCGTATTAGCGGGACAGTACGAGCAGTACTTC; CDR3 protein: CASSVLAGQYEQYF
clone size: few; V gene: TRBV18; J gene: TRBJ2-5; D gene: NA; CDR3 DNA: TGTGCCAGCTCACCATCAGGGCTTCGAGAGACCCAGTACTTC; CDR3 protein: CASSPSGLRETQYF